This T cell receptor beta chain is from a study of T cell repertoires in ileal Crohn's disease. Across the study: All patients had surgery for stricturing (61%) or penetrating (around 40%) disease.

Time point here: proximal margin of the surgical specimen (macroscopically non-inflamed). Broader study findings: Active smokers at surgery had more clonal expansions than non-smokers.

Germline V gene data show CDR1 as LNHDA and CDR2 as SQIVND (reference sequence). CDR3 length equals 13 residues. V was shortened by 6 bases and J by 9 bases, with 15 bases between the two germline ends. Comment on this clone: Its antigen is not known.

TCRdb's copy holds only in-frame clones and misses some; the assay was immunoSEQ multiplex PCR. This table holds approximately 3,000 clones, 79% found once. The chain employs TRBV19 and TRBJ2-1; either TRBD1 or TRBD2 may supply D (5 bases each). This TCR was recovered from an adult with Crohn's disease. The sequencing sample was made of ileal tissue. The CDR3 loop reads CASRRKGRTEQFF. Here the CDR3 DNA reads TGTGCCAGTAGAAGAAAGGGGAGAACTGAGCAGTTCTTC.